This paragraph reports one TCR beta chain. These data are taken from a study of blood T cell repertoires in COVID-19. Study background: COVID-19 samples, acute and convalescent, were from the United States, Italy and Spain. Nucleic acid was either cDNA or gDNA, and it came from T cells, B-cell-depleted T cells, or PBMCs.

The CDR3 length is 14 residues. V lost 7 bases and J lost 0; bases outside the gene matches: 3. Germline V gives CDR1 LNHDA, CDR2 SQIVND (reference sequence). In the original processing: Reference gene primers were amplified, and this amplification served to estimate nucleated cell counts. TCRdb keeps only in-frame clones here, not all; method: immunoSEQ multiplex PCR. V, J and clone size are taken as reported in that table, and D and trimming were inferred from the DNA itself. The data show almost 250,000 clones, around nine tenths seen once. The sequence came from a woman aged 55-70 years who had recovered from COVID-19. Specimen: peripheral blood. V and J are TRBV19 and TRBJ1-3; TRBD1 matches 7 bases. The CDR3 loop reads CASTRQGSGNTIYF. In DNA form, the CDR3 reads TGTGCCAGTACCCGACAGGGCTCTGGAAACACCATATATTTT. Together with reference TRBV19 and TRBJ1-3, the CDR3 gives the full variable domain: DGGITQSPKYLFRKEGQNVTLSCEQNLNHDAMYWYRQDPGQGLRLIYYSQIVNDFQKGDIAEGYSVSREKKESFPLTVTSAQKNPTAFYLCASTRQGSGNTIYFGEGSWLTVV.